The next 27 T cell receptor beta chains were all read from a single sample in a study of blood T cell repertoires in COVID-19. The table came from immunoSEQ multiplex PCR; TCRdb's copy has only in-frame clones and leaves some out. The sample lists 73,000 or so clones; around 83% were seen once. Sequencing was carried out using peripheral blood. The receptors here all came from a man over 45 with active COVID-19.

The chain is built from TRBV6-5 and TRBJ1-4; possible D gene TRBD1, 6 bases. This CDR3 has 15 residues. Trimming stripped 0 bases from V and 7 bases from J, with 12 bases between. Germline CDR1 MNHEY, CDR2 SVGAGI. Here the CDR3 reads CASSYSRTELEKLFF. CDR3 nucleotide sequence: TGTGCCAGCAGTTACTCGAGGACAGAACTTGAAAAACTGTTTTTT.

The chain combines TRBV4-1 with TRBJ2-7; D perhaps matches TRBD2 (5 bases). The CDR3 extends over 16 amino acids. V was pared by 4 bases and J by 2 bases, with 18 bases between. Germline CDR1 and CDR2: MGHRA and YSYEKL. The CDR3 spells CASSPGWESRAYEQYF. The CDR3 region has the DNA TGCGCCAGCAGCCCCGGGTGGGAGTCTCGAGCCTACGAGCAGTACTTC.

The rearrangement links TRBV29-1 to TRBJ1-4, with D possibly being TRBD1 (5 bases). The CDR3 is 13 amino acids. In germline, CDR1 is SQVTM, CDR2 ANQGSEA. The V end lost 2 bases, the J end lost 7 bases, and 11 bases lay between the germline ends. The CDR3 spells CSVEPRDGEKLFF. The CDR3 DNA sequence: TGCAGCGTTGAACCCAGGGATGGTGAAAAACTGTTTTTT. Variable domain in full (rest from reference TRBV29-1 and TRBJ1-4): SAVISQKPSRDICQRGTSLTIQCQVDSQVTMMFWYRQQPGQSLTLIATANQGSEATYESGFVIDKFPISRPNLTFSTLTVSNMSPEDSSIYLCSVEPRDGEKLFFGSGTQLSVL.

V is TRBV7-2 and J is TRBJ2-3; the D is unclear. Germline V CDR1 and CDR2: SGHTA, FQGNSA. Trimming left V 6 bases short and J 0 bases short, with 7 bases between. This CDR3 spans 13 amino acids. The CDR3 here is CASRQQSTDTQYF. The CDR3 nucleotides are TGTGCCAGCAGGCAACAAAGCACAGATACGCAGTATTTT. Full variable domain (rest looked up from reference TRBV7-2 and TRBJ2-3): GAGVSQSPSNKVTEKGKDVELRCDPISGHTALYWYRQSLGQGLEFLIYFQGNSAPDKSGLPSDRFSAERTGGSVSTLTIQRTQQEDSAVYLCASRQQSTDTQYFGPGTRLTVL.

This clone was counted a few times. The rearrangement joins TRBV15 to TRBJ2-1, with TRBD2 identical over 14 bases. Trimming cost V 5 bases and J 4 bases; bases outside gene matches: 4. The V gene's germline CDR1 is LNHNV and CDR2 YYDKDF (reference sequence). The CDR3 has 16 amino acids. The CDR3 bases are TGTGCCACCAGCCGGACTAGCGGGGGGTTTTACAATGAGCAGTTCTTC. The encoded protein is CATSRTSGGFYNEQFF. Based on the CDR3 plus reference TRBV15 and TRBJ2-1, the full variable domain is DAMVIQNPRYQVTQFGKPVTLSCSQTLNHNVMYWYQQKSSQAPKLLFHYYDKDFNNEADTPDNFQSRRPNTSFCFLDIRSPGLGDTAMYLCATSRTSGGFYNEQFFGPGTRLTVL.

The chain couples TRBV9 to TRBJ1-3, with 7 nucleotides matching TRBD1. The CDR3 is 15 residues long. Germline trimming cut 2 bases from V and 4 bases from J; bases unmatched to any gene: 6. Germline assignment: CDR1 SGDLS and CDR2 YYNGEE. CDR3 region: CASSVTGEPGNTIYF. The CDR3 DNA follows: TGTGCCAGCAGCGTTACAGGGGAGCCCGGAAACACCATATATTTT.

The CDR3 is CASSFDSRNTEAFF. CDR3 in DNA: TGTGCCAGCAGCTTTGACAGCCGCAACACTGAAGCTTTCTTT. This chain links TRBV7-8 with TRBJ1-1, with D possibly TRBD1 on 5 matching bases. The V gene's germline CDR1 is SGHVS and CDR2 FQNEAQ. There are 14 residues in the CDR3. Trimming left V 3 bases short and J 2 bases short, with 10 bases between.

The V and J genes are TRBV10-2 and TRBJ1-1; maybe TRBD1 (5 bases). Germline V gene sequence: CDR1 WSHSY, CDR2 SAAADI. The CDR3 extends over 12 amino acids. V lost 8 bases to trimming and J lost 8 bases, with 15 bases between them. The chain's CDR3 is CASSGQGGEAFF. The CDR3 DNA reads as TGCGCCAGCTCCGGGCAGGGCGGAGAAGCTTTCTTT.

Turning to this clone: At one end, the junction sequence differs from germline, possibly due to a read error. The chain employs TRBV7-2 and TRBJ2-1; tentative D call: TRBD2 (6 bases). The CDR3 has 12 residues. Per germline, CDR1 SGHTA and CDR2 FQGNSA. Here the CDR3 DNA reads TGTGCCAGCAGCCTGGACTACGATGAGCAGTTCTTC. This encodes CASSLDYDEQFF.

Written as DNA, the CDR3 is TGTGCCAGCAGCCAAGATACCCCAACTAGCGGGAGCTCCTACAATGAGCAGTTCTTC. Translating it yields CASSQDTPTSGSSYNEQFF. V is TRBV3-1 (or the pseudogene TRBV3-2) and J is TRBJ2-1; 11 bases match TRBD2. The CDR3 contains 19 residues. Germline lookup yields CDR1 LGHDT and CDR2 YNNKEL (reference sequence). Losses at the gene ends were 0 bases for V and 0 bases for J; bases not matched to a gene: 7.

This chain connects TRBV7-9 to TRBJ2-1; TRBD2 aligns across 9 bases. The trim removed 2 bases at V and 3 bases at J, leaving 14 bases unmatched. CDR1 SEHNR and CDR2 FQNEAQ come from the germline V gene (reference sequence). The CDR3 length is 19 residues. As DNA, the CDR3 is TGTGCCAGCAGCTTATTTCTGGCGGGAGGGCCTGAAGACTACAATGAGCAGTTCTTC. Its protein is CASSLFLAGGPEDYNEQFF. Drawing the rest from reference TRBV7-9 and TRBJ2-1, the complete variable domain is DTGVSQNPRHKITKRGQNVTFRCDPISEHNRLYWYRQTLGQGPEFLTYFQNEAQLEKSRLLSDRFSAERPKGSFSTLEIQRTEQGDSAMYLCASSLFLAGGPEDYNEQFFGPGTRLTVL.

V is TRBV14 and J is TRBJ2-1; 10 bases are shared with TRBD2. The V gene end was trimmed by 0 bases and the J gene end by 4 bases; junction bases not matched to a gene: 6. The length of the CDR3 is 17 residues. Germline loops: CDR1 SGHDN, CDR2 FVKESK. The CDR3 region is CASSQDLGLAVYNEQFF. CDR3 DNA: TGTGCCAGCAGCCAAGATCTAGGACTAGCGGTATACAATGAGCAGTTCTTC.

The chain recombines TRBV14 with TRBJ2-3; a possible D gene is TRBD1 (5 bases). CDR3 length: 11 residues. Germline lookup yields CDR1 SGHDN and CDR2 FVKESK. With 2 bases removed from V and 10 bases from J, the gap between germline ends came to 7 bases. The CDR3 reads CASSQHRPQYF. The DNA of the CDR3 is TGTGCCAGCAGCCAACACAGGCCGCAGTATTTT.

The chain is built from TRBV18 and TRBJ2-7; 8 bases agree with TRBD2. Germline assignment: CDR1 KGHSH and CDR2 LQKENI. The CDR3 totals 15 residues. J lost 5 bases, V lost 3 bases, and 9 bases had no gene match. This CDR3 is CASSPLAGLGDEQYF. The CDR3, as DNA: TGTGCCAGCTCACCCTTAGCGGGGCTGGGGGACGAGCAGTACTTC.

The chain links TRBV19 to TRBJ2-1, with 8 positions matching TRBD1. The CDR3 is 17 residues long. V was pared by 6 bases and J by 2 bases, with 12 bases of the junction left unmatched. Germline values: CDR1 LNHDA, CDR2 SQIVND (reference sequence). CDR3 in amino acids: CASSTPMDRDTYNEQFF. CDR3 DNA: TGTGCCAGTAGCACACCTATGGACAGGGACACCTACAATGAGCAGTTCTTC.

The chain has TRBV20-1 and TRBJ1-1; D may be TRBD1 (5 bases). The CDR3 is made up of 13 amino acids. Trimming cost V 3 bases and J 1 base, with 9 bases left between them. CDR1 and CDR2 from the germline V gene are DFQATT and SNEGSKA (reference sequence). The CDR3 DNA reads as TGCAGTGCTAGTAGCAGGGCGAACACTGAAGCTTTCTTT. Its translation: CSASSRANTEAFF.

The chain links TRBV28 to TRBJ2-5, with D uncertain. V was cut by 6 bases and J by 0 bases, with 23 bases left in between. The CDR3 covers 18 residues. Germline-derived CDR1 and CDR2 are MDHEN and SYDVKM. CDR3 nucleotide sequence: TGTGCCAGCAGATCCTCAAGGTCAGACAATACAAACCAAGAGACCCAGTACTTC. Translated: CASRSSRSDNTNQETQYF.

The chain recombines TRBV6-2 or TRBV6-3 with TRBJ2-7; D perhaps matches TRBD1 (5 bases). This CDR3 contains 15 residues. Trimming removed 2 bases from V and 5 bases from J, with 16 bases in between. Germline V CDR1 and CDR2: MNHEY, SVGEGT. This chain's CDR3 is CASSYIGVSDDEQYF. The CDR3 region has the DNA TGTGCCAGCAGTTACATAGGGGTGTCGGATGACGAGCAGTACTTC.

The gene calls are TRBV28 and TRBJ1-1; 11 bases map to TRBD1. The V and J ends lost 10 bases and 7 bases, in that order; junction bases with no gene match: 5. The V gene's germline CDR1 is MDHEN and CDR2 SYDVKM. The CDR3 is 12 amino acids. The CDR3 sequence is CATRTGGNEAFF. The CDR3 coding sequence is TGTGCCACCCGGACAGGGGGCAATGAAGCTTTCTTT.

The rearrangement joins TRBV7-9 to TRBJ2-5; TRBD1 matches 8 bases. Germline assignment: CDR1 SEHNR and CDR2 FQNEAQ (reference sequence). This CDR3 contains 15 residues. V shed 7 bases, J shed 1 base, and the junction held 8 bases outside the gene matches. CDR3 in DNA: TGTGCCAGCAACGGAGTGACAGGGGCCCAAGAGACCCAGTACTTC. It is translated as CASNGVTGAQETQYF.

The chain is built from TRBV19 and TRBJ1-1, with D tentatively TRBD1 (6 bases). This CDR3 spans 16 amino acids. Germline V gives CDR1 LNHDA, CDR2 SQIVND (reference sequence). Trimming removed 3 bases at V and 0 bases at J, with 14 bases between. CDR3 protein: CASSIPYGQMNTEAFF. Here the CDR3 DNA reads TGTGCCAGTAGTATCCCCTACGGACAGATGAACACTGAAGCTTTCTTT.

V gene TRBV7-2 combines with J gene TRBJ2-2, with 11 bases aligning to TRBD2. The CDR3 is made up of 16 amino acids. Trimming at V came to 5 bases and at J to 1 base, leaving 3 bases not matched to a gene. Germline CDR1 SGHTA, CDR2 FQGNSA. This chain's CDR3 is CASSPTSGRNTGELFF. CDR3 DNA sequence: TGTGCCAGCAGCCCCACTAGCGGGAGGAACACCGGGGAGCTGTTTTTT. Using reference TRBV7-2 and TRBJ2-2 for the parts outside the CDR3, the full variable domain is GAGVSQSPSNKVTEKGKDVELRCDPISGHTALYWYRQSLGQGLEFLIYFQGNSAPDKSGLPSDRFSAERTGGSVSTLTIQRTQQEDSAVYLCASSPTSGRNTGELFFGEGSRLTVL.

This clone was found a few times. The chain is built from TRBV6-5 and TRBJ1-3; D gene uncertain. CDR1 is MNHEY and CDR2 is SVGAGI in the germline V gene. Deletions cut 2 bases from V and 5 bases from J, with 7 bases between. The CDR3 sequence is 13 residues long. The CDR3 nucleotides read TGTGCCAGCAGTTACGGGCCTAGAAACACCATATATTTT. This translates into CASSYGPRNTIYF.

The chain has TRBV4-1 and TRBJ2-2; D unclear. V lost 2 bases and J 3 bases, leaving 16 bases between the germline ends. Germline lookup yields CDR1 MGHRA and CDR2 YSYEKL. The CDR3 contains 17 residues. CDR3 protein: CASSQRVTVLDTGELFF. The CDR3 region has the DNA TGCGCCAGCAGCCAACGGGTGACGGTGCTGGACACCGGGGAGCTGTTTTTT.

The chain is built from TRBV11-1 and TRBJ2-3; TRBD1 matches 8 bases. This CDR3 contains 15 residues. The germline V gene encodes CDR1 SGHAT and CDR2 FQDESV (reference sequence). Trimming took 5 bases from V and 6 from J; bases not matched to a gene: 10. CDR3 amino acids: CASSGRTGNLDTQYF. The CDR3 DNA sequence: TGTGCCAGCAGCGGCAGGACAGGGAACCTGGATACGCAGTATTTT.

V usage is TRBV10-3 and J usage is TRBJ2-5, with D possibly being TRBD2 (5 bases). The germline V gene encodes CDR1 ENHRY and CDR2 SYGVKD. V lost 5 bases, J lost 5 bases, and 9 bases lay in between. The length of the CDR3 is 12 residues. The CDR3 region is CAISWGEETQYF. The CDR3 DNA reads as TGTGCCATCAGTTGGGGAGAGGAGACCCAGTACTTC.

This chain uses TRBV7-9 with TRBJ2-3; 7 bases map to TRBD1. CDR1 and CDR2 (germline): SEHNR, FQNEAQ (reference sequence). V gave up 4 bases and J gave up 5 bases; unmatched junction bases: 15. This CDR3 region has 17 residues. CDR3 sequence (DNA): TGTGCCAGCAGCTCCCCCCCCGGCACAGGGGCAGAAGATACGCAGTATTTT. Its protein is CASSSPPGTGAEDTQYF.